This T cell receptor (beta chain) was recorded in a study of blood T cell repertoires in COVID-19. This CDR3 spans 13 amino acids. Trimming took off 6 bases at V and 1 base at J, with 9 bases between the two ends. Clones were read by immunoSEQ multiplex PCR, and TCRdb kept only the in-frame ones, dropping some. Of 150,000 to 200,000 clones listed, 75% to 90% are singletons. The source material was peripheral blood. The chain has TRBV12-3 or TRBV12-4 and TRBJ1-1; tentatively, D is TRBD1 (5 bases). The TCR originated in a man between 60 and 75 years old with acute or convalescent COVID-19. The DNA for the CDR3 is TGTGCCAGCAGCGTACAGGCGAACACTGAAGCTTTCTTT. This codes for CASSVQANTEAFF.